The entry below describes one T cell receptor (beta chain). V was cut by 4 bases and J by 2 bases, with 15 bases left in between. Germline lookup yields CDR1 SGHRS and CDR2 YFSETQ. The CDR3 contains 15 residues. Data came from immunoSEQ multiplex PCR; TCRdb stores just in-frame clones and leaves some out. The sample holds 45,000 to 70,000 clones; around 96% are singletons and the top ten take roughly 0.074%. The sample belongs to a study of T cells after somatic rescue of genetic block. The source of this sequence is a child less than two years old. Sequences were obtained from peripheral blood mononuclear cells (PBMCs). V is TRBV5-1 and J is TRBJ1-1, with D maybe TRBD1 (5 bases). CDR3 sequence: CASSPNGGINTEAFF. The CDR3 DNA reads as TGCGCCAGCAGCCCAAACGGGGGGATAAACACTGAAGCTTTCTTT.